This TCR beta chain was captured by sequencing in a study of blood T cell repertoires in COVID-19. As for the study in general: Samples taken during acute and convalescent COVID-19 were collected in the United States, Italy and Spain. PBMCs, B-cell-depleted T cells, or T cells were the source of the cDNA or gDNA that made up the material.

Source study methods: Amplifying reference gene primers gave estimates of nucleated cell counts. Assay: immunoSEQ multiplex PCR; the TCRdb copy retains only in-frame clones and omits some. The DNA gave D and trimming, while V, J and clone size come from that table. The table records about 240,000 clones, about four fifths of them present only once. This CDR3 has 15 residues. Trimming shortened V by 1 base and J by 2 bases, and 12 bases separated the two germline ends. Germline V CDR1 and CDR2: LNHDA, SQIVND (reference sequence). Sequencing was done on a sample of peripheral blood. The V call is TRBV19, the J call TRBJ2-7, with D possibly matching TRBD2 (6 bases). The source is a man younger than 40 who had recovered from COVID-19. CDR3: CASSIGGDWAYEQYF. Written as DNA, the CDR3 is TGTGCCAGTAGTATAGGAGGGGACTGGGCCTACGAGCAGTACTTC.